Presented here are 22 T cell receptor beta chains from one specimen sequenced in a study of control samples from healthy donors and cancer patients. Sequencing used immunoSEQ multiplex PCR; TCRdb keeps in-frame clones, though not all of them. The table records 170,000 or so clones, 85% to 95% of them present only once. The source material was blood. The source is a man aged 18 to 30 in good health.

The chain joins TRBV9 to TRBJ1-2; 8 positions agree with TRBD1. Germline CDR1 SGDLS, CDR2 YYNGEE. This CDR3 comprises 15 residues. Trimming cost V 4 bases and J 3 bases; bases outside gene matches: 8. The CDR3, as DNA: TGTGCCAGCAGCCCTCGGACAGGGCCTGACTATGGCTACACCTTC. Amino acid sequence: CASSPRTGPDYGYTF.

The rearrangement joins TRBV6-5 to TRBJ1-2; 7 bases line up with TRBD1. J was trimmed by 4 bases and V by 7 bases; bases with no gene match: 12. This CDR3 region has 15 residues. CDR1 is MNHEY, CDR2 SVGAGI, per germline. The DNA for the CDR3 is TGTGCCAGCACCCCCGGTGACAGGGAGATCTATGGCTACACCTTC. This translates into CASTPGDREIYGYTF.

In this sample, this clone turned up a few times. The chain couples TRBV2 to TRBJ1-2; TRBD1 might be the D (5 bases). The CDR3 consists of 14 residues. Trimming took 6 bases from V and 8 from J, leaving 19 bases between them. Per germline, CDR1 SNHLY and CDR2 FYNNEI. CDR3 protein: CASRSMGGYGGYTF. DNA of the CDR3: TGTGCCAGCAGATCCATGGGGGGATATGGGGGCTACACCTTC.

Only one count was recorded for this clone. The chain is built from TRBV7-9 and TRBJ2-5; D is ambiguous. Germline CDR1 and CDR2: SEHNR and FQNEAQ (reference sequence). The CDR3 has 13 residues. Trimming shortened V by 5 bases and J by 2 bases, and 9 bases separated the two germline ends. The CDR3 nucleotides are TGTGCCAGCAGCGTCGACTCTCAAGAGACCCAGTACTTC. Encoded protein: CASSVDSQETQYF.

The rearrangement joins TRBV27 to TRBJ1-6; tentatively, D is TRBD1 (5 bases). V was clipped by 7 bases and J by 10 bases, with 23 bases between them. The CDR3 consists of 16 residues. CDR1 and CDR2 (germline): MNHEY, SMNVEV (reference sequence). The CDR3: CASNQSSRLGGSPLHF. The CDR3 DNA sequence: TGTGCCAGCAACCAAAGTTCGCGGCTGGGGGGATCACCCCTCCACTTT.

The J gene is TRBJ2-5, the V gene TRBV5-1; possible D gene TRBD2, 6 bases. Trimming took 4 bases from V and 5 from J, leaving 15 bases between them. CDR1 is SGHRS and CDR2 is YFSETQ in the germline V gene. CDR3 length: 14 amino acids. Here the CDR3 reads CASSLGGVRETQYF. The CDR3 nucleotides are TGCGCCAGCAGCCTTGGCGGGGTCCGGGAGACCCAGTACTTC. The full variable domain, its missing parts supplied by reference TRBV5-1 and TRBJ2-5, is KAGVTQTPRYLIKTRGQQVTLSCSPISGHRSVSWYQQTPGQGLQFLFEYFSETQRNKGNFPGRFSGRQFSNSRSEMNVSTLELGDSALYLCASSLGGVRETQYFGPGTRLLVL.

The chain is built from TRBV20-1 and TRBJ2-7; D gene unclear. The CDR3 has 13 residues. Germline V gives CDR1 DFQATT, CDR2 SNEGSKA (reference sequence). V was clipped by 3 bases and J by 1 base, with 10 bases between them. CDR3 loop: CSASPSMSYEQYF. CDR3 sequence (DNA): TGCAGTGCTAGTCCCAGTATGTCCTACGAGCAGTACTTC.

V usage is TRBV7-9 and J usage is TRBJ2-3; 11 bases match TRBD2. CDR3 length equals 14 residues. After removal of 5 bases from V and 5 bases from J, the junction contained 3 bases not matched to a gene. Germline V gives CDR1 SEHNR, CDR2 FQNEAQ (reference sequence). CDR3 protein: CASSGTSGVDTQYF. The DNA of the CDR3 is TGTGCCAGCAGCGGGACTAGCGGCGTAGATACGCAGTATTTT.

This clone was detected once. The chain has TRBV7-3 and TRBJ2-5, with TRBD2 as a possible D gene (5 bases). The CDR3 spans 15 residues. Germline V CDR1 and CDR2: SGHTA, FQGTGA. Between the trimmed V and J ends, which lost 6 bases and 5 bases, there was a span of 19 bases. This chain's CDR3 is CASSRYGVAPETQYF. CDR3 nucleotide sequence: TGTGCCAGCAGTCGGTACGGGGTAGCTCCCGAGACCCAGTACTTC. Using reference TRBV7-3 and TRBJ2-5 for the parts outside the CDR3, the full variable domain is GAGVSQTPSNKVTEKGKYVELRCDPISGHTALYWYRQSLGQGPEFLIYFQGTGAADDSGLPNDRFFAVRPEGSVSTLKIQRTERGDSAVYLCASSRYGVAPETQYFGPGTRLLVL.

V and J are TRBV7-8 and TRBJ1-5, with D perhaps matching TRBD1 (5 bases). Germline V gene lookup returns CDR1 SGHVS and CDR2 FQNEAQ. V gave up 1 base and J gave up 6 bases, with 13 bases separating them. The CDR3 contains 15 residues. The DNA of the CDR3 is TGTGCCAGCAGCTTAGGGATCCTGGGGACTCAGCCCCAGCATTTT. Its protein is CASSLGILGTQPQHF. Supplemented by reference TRBV7-8 and TRBJ1-5, the full variable domain reads GAGVSQSPRYKVAKRGQDVALRCDPISGHVSLFWYQQALGQGPEFLTYFQNEAQLDKSGLPSDRFFAERPEGSVSTLKIQRTQQEDSAVYLCASSLGILGTQPQHFGDGTRLSIL.

The chain couples TRBV19 to TRBJ1-1; D is uncertain. The germline V gene has CDR1 LNHDA and CDR2 SQIVND (reference sequence). Trimming stripped 4 bases from V and 7 bases from J, with 10 bases between. This CDR3 is 12 amino acids long. The CDR3 spells CASSTSRSEAFF. The DNA of the CDR3 is TGTGCCAGTAGTACCTCGCGGAGTGAAGCTTTCTTT.

In this sample, this clone turned up once. V and J are TRBV23-1 and TRBJ1-1; a possible D gene is TRBD1 (5 bases). TRBV23-1 is designated an ORF whose function remains uncertain. The CDR3 spans 15 residues. The germline V and J ends were trimmed by 1 base and 4 bases, with 13 bases remaining between them. The CDR3 spells CASSQFRDDLTEAFF. The DNA of the CDR3 is TGCGCCAGCAGTCAATTCAGGGATGACCTCACTGAAGCTTTCTTT.

This clone was seen only a few times. Additional DNA sequences in this sample encode the identical CDR3. The chain joins TRBV5-1 to TRBJ1-3; D not certain. This CDR3 region has 15 residues. The germline gives CDR1 SGHRS, CDR2 YFSETQ. Trimming stripped 5 bases from V and 0 bases from J, with 12 bases between. Here the CDR3 DNA reads TGCGCCAGCAGTTTGTACGGAAGCTCTGGAAACACCATATATTTT. Its translation is CASSLYGSSGNTIYF.

The chain uses TRBV18 and TRBJ2-7, with no clear D. CDR1 is KGHSH, CDR2 LQKENI, per germline. The V end lost 2 bases, the J end lost 6 bases, and 11 bases lay between the germline ends. The CDR3 has 13 amino acids. This CDR3 reads CASSPGSDAEQYF. The CDR3, as DNA: TGTGCCAGCTCACCAGGGTCAGACGCCGAGCAGTACTTC.

The chain carries TRBV12-5 and TRBJ2-7; D gene uncertain. Looked up from germline, CDR1 is LGHNT and CDR2 is FRNRAP. The CDR3 runs to 15 residues. Trimming cost V 2 bases and J 2 bases, with 13 bases left between them. The CDR3 reads CASGLRTTVPYEQYF. The CDR3 nucleotides read TGTGCTAGTGGTTTGAGAACTACGGTTCCCTACGAGCAGTACTTC.

The rearrangement links TRBV25-1 to TRBJ2-1; 9 bases fit TRBD1. Trimming at V came to 4 bases and at J to 3 bases, leaving 13 bases not matched to a gene. CDR3 length equals 18 residues. Germline V gene sequence: CDR1 MGHDK, CDR2 SYGVNS. The CDR3 sequence is CASSGLTRTGVIYNEQFF. In nucleotides, the CDR3 is TGTGCCAGCAGTGGATTAACTCGGACAGGGGTAATCTACAATGAGCAGTTCTTC. Full variable domain (outside the CDR3, taken from reference TRBV25-1 and TRBJ2-1): EADIYQTPRYLVIGTGKKITLECSQTMGHDKMYWYQQDPGMELHLIHYSYGVNSTEKGDLSSESTVSRIRTEHFPLTLESARPSHTSQYLCASSGLTRTGVIYNEQFFGPGTRLTVL.

The V gene is TRBV6-5, the J gene TRBJ1-3; no clear D. Germline V gene data show CDR1 as MNHEY and CDR2 as SVGAGI. The CDR3 contains 14 residues. With 7 bases removed from V and 2 bases from J, the gap between germline ends came to 12 bases. CDR3 protein: CASTRSPAGNTIYF. In nucleotides, the CDR3 is TGTGCCAGCACCCGTAGTCCCGCTGGAAACACCATATATTTT.

CDR3 residues: CASSRTGETGYTF. The CDR3 bases are TGTGCCAGCAGCCGAACCGGGGAGACTGGCTACACCTTC. The chain is built from TRBV3-1 (or the pseudogene TRBV3-2) and TRBJ1-2; D gene unclear. V was pared by 4 bases and J by 7 bases, with 13 bases between. Germline V CDR1 and CDR2: LGHDT, YNNKEL (reference sequence). The CDR3 sequence is 13 residues long.

A remark on this clone: Other DNA sequences in the same sample also yield this CDR3. The rearrangement joins TRBV5-1 to TRBJ2-1, with 9 bases identical to TRBD2. This CDR3 region has 17 residues. The V gene's germline CDR1 is SGHRS and CDR2 YFSETQ. V shed 0 bases, J shed 6 bases, and the junction held 10 bases outside the gene matches. The CDR3, as DNA: TGCGCCAGCAGCTTGGGCGGTGGGCGGGGGGGCCGCAATGAGCAGTTCTTC. Protein sequence: CASSLGGGRGGRNEQFF.

The chain links TRBV28 to TRBJ1-2; 9 nucleotides align to TRBD1. Per the germline V gene, CDR1 is MDHEN and CDR2 is SYDVKM. CDR3 length equals 15 residues. V lost 4 bases, J lost 5 bases, and 8 bases stayed unmatched. The chain's CDR3 is CASSSTGGDRYGYTF. As DNA, the CDR3 is TGTGCCAGCAGTTCAACAGGGGGCGACAGATATGGCTACACCTTC.

The rearrangement uses TRBV15 and TRBJ2-1; the match to TRBD2 covers 7 bases. The V and J ends lost 0 bases and 10 bases, in that order; junction bases with no gene match: 15. The CDR3 is 17 amino acids. Looked up from germline, CDR1 is LNHNV and CDR2 is YYDKDF (reference sequence). This CDR3 reads CATSRDPIGLSAGEQFF. The CDR3 region has the DNA TGTGCCACCAGCAGAGACCCCATAGGACTTTCAGCGGGGGAGCAGTTCTTC.

The table lists this clone with a count of one. The V and J genes are TRBV6-1 and TRBJ2-1; 13 nucleotides line up with TRBD2. CDR1 is MNHNS, CDR2 SASEGT, per germline. This CDR3 has 17 residues. V was pared by 4 bases and J by 4 bases, with 7 bases of the junction left unmatched. The CDR3 is CASSARTSGSVYNEQFF. CDR3 DNA: TGTGCCAGCAGTGCCAGGACTAGCGGGAGTGTGTACAATGAGCAGTTCTTC.